This is a list of T cell receptor beta chains from one sample in a study of CD8 T cells in Susac syndrome. A single record per CDR3 protein comes from TCRdb applying MiXCR to the immunoSEQ multiplex PCR reads. The sample holds 200,000 to 250,000 distinct CDR3 sequences, about 95% seen once. Sample: CD4+ T cells from PBMCs. These receptors were collected from a human donor with multiple sclerosis. Each CDR3 is given with its conserved first and last residue. The D gene is left open where the match is weak.

CDR3 length: 17
D gene: TRBD2
J gene: TRBJ2-2
V gene: TRBV14
CDR3 protein: CASSHRPGLAWSGELFF
CDR3 DNA: TGTGCCAGCAGCCACCGGCCGGGACTAGCGTGGTCCGGGGAGCTGTTTTTT

CDR3 length: 12
D gene: .
J gene: TRBJ1-1
V gene: TRBV7-2
CDR3 protein: CASSLGRTEAFF
CDR3 DNA: TGTGCCAGCAGCTTAGGTCGAACTGAAGCTTTCTTT

CDR3 length: 16
D gene: .
J gene: TRBJ2-3
V gene: TRBV3-1
CDR3 protein: CASSQVGAMGRDTQYF
CDR3 DNA: TGTGCCAGCAGCCAAGTAGGAGCGATGGGGCGAGATACGCAGTATTTT

CDR3 length: 12
D gene: .
J gene: TRBJ1-2
V gene: TRBV18
CDR3 protein: CASSSLRDGYTF
CDR3 DNA: TGTGCCAGCTCATCCCTCAGGGATGGCTACACCTTC

CDR3 length: 16
D gene: .
J gene: TRBJ2-1
V gene: TRBV3-1
CDR3 protein: CASSHPLQSSYNEQFF
CDR3 DNA: TGTGCCAGCAGCCATCCCCTGCAGAGCTCCTACAATGAGCAGTTCTTC

CDR3 length: 11
D gene: .
J gene: TRBJ1-1
V gene: TRBV29-1
CDR3 protein: CSVAGTAEAFF
CDR3 DNA: TGCAGCGTTGCCGGGACCGCGGAAGCTTTCTTT

CDR3 length: 14
D gene: .
J gene: TRBJ2-1
V gene: TRBV3-1
CDR3 protein: CASSQEGMLNEQFF
CDR3 DNA: TGTGCCAGCAGCCAAGAGGGGATGTTGAATGAGCAGTTCTTC

CDR3 length: 14
D gene: .
J gene: TRBJ2-7
V gene: TRBV15
CDR3 protein: CATSREGVFYEQYF
CDR3 DNA: TGTGCCACCAGCAGAGAAGGAGTGTTCTACGAGCAGTACTTC

CDR3 length: 15
D gene: .
J gene: TRBJ1-2
V gene: TRBV3-1
CDR3 protein: CASSTGAGHDRGYTF
CDR3 DNA: TGTGCCAGCAGCACCGGGGCAGGACATGATCGAGGCTACACCTTC

CDR3 length: 13
D gene: .
J gene: TRBJ1-3
V gene: TRBV9
CDR3 protein: CASSATTGNTIYF
CDR3 DNA: TGTGCCAGCAGCGCGACAACTGGAAACACCATATATTTT

CDR3 length: 14
D gene: TRBD1
J gene: TRBJ1-2
V gene: TRBV29-1
CDR3 protein: CSVGPQGAGYGYTF
CDR3 DNA: TGCAGCGTTGGTCCACAGGGGGCAGGGTATGGCTACACCTTC

CDR3 length: 12
D gene: .
J gene: TRBJ1-1
V gene: TRBV20-1
CDR3 protein: CSAPGQNTEAFF
CDR3 DNA: TGCAGTGCTCCCGGACAGAACACTGAAGCTTTCTTT